This record covers a single TCR beta chain. No antigen is known for it. Total RNA extraction produced at least 5.5 micrograms (per sample) for the study. A second PCR, run for roughly 7 to 12 cycles, used a sample-barcoded 5' primer plus a J-beta primer mix. There were at least 2.5 million CDR3-containing paired-end reads obtained from each sample. Using its own MiXCR run on the 5' RACE reads, TCRdb lists one record per CDR3 protein. Among about 800,000 distinct CDR3 sequences listed, less than 60% were seen once. These data are taken from a study of blood T cells in healthy people across ages. Across the whole study: The capture of about one barcoded beta molecule per two T cells was achieved by template switching.

General study findings and limits: Long-lived and aged donors differed, with more naive CD4+ cells and higher diversity in the long-lived.

V was shortened by 6 bases and J by 3 bases, with 15 bases between the two germline ends. Germline assignment: CDR1 MNHNS and CDR2 SASEGT. This CDR3 has 15 amino acids. The V gene is TRBV6-1, the J gene TRBJ2-1; possible D gene TRBD1, 6 bases. This sequence originates from an elderly man in good health. The sample consisted of blood. CDR3 bases: TGTGCCAGCAGAGGGTTGGGCAGGGGCTACAATGAGCAGTTCTTC. The encoded protein is CASRGLGRGYNEQFF.